A selection of T cell receptor beta chains follows, all from one sample in a study of blood T cell repertoires in COVID-19. The method was immunoSEQ multiplex PCR; TCRdb's version includes in-frame clones alone and lacks a portion of them. This table has around 120,000 clones, under 95% appearing once. The sample taken for sequencing was peripheral blood. The receptors shown here come from a man aged 50 to 60 with active COVID-19. Each CDR3 is given with its conserved first and last residue. The D gene is left open where the match is weak. Part of the rows lack a size; the others show once, few, many or a class for expanded clones.

cdr3_nt	cdr3_aa	j_call	v_call	clone_size	d_call
TGTGCCAGCTCACCAGACAGTTCACCCCTCCACTTT	CASSPDSSPLHF	TRBJ1-6	TRBV18	NA	NA
TGTGCCAGCAGCCTCGTGGGCCCCCAGTACTTC	CASSLVGPQYF	TRBJ2-5	TRBV12-3/TRBV12-4	NA	NA
TGTGCCAGCAGTTACGACGGGACTACCCGTACGCAGTATTTT	CASSYDGTTRTQYF	TRBJ2-3	TRBV6-6	NA	TRBD2
TGTGCCAGCAGCGGACTAGCGGGGGGGACCCAGTACTTC	CASSGLAGGTQYF	TRBJ2-5	TRBV6-5	NA	TRBD2
TGTGCCACACAGGAAACTAGCACAGATACGCAGTATTTT	CATQETSTDTQYF	TRBJ2-3	TRBV2	NA	NA
TGTGCCAGTAGTGTCGTACAGGGCGTCGATACGCAGTATTTT	CASSVVQGVDTQYF	TRBJ2-3	TRBV19	NA	NA
TGTGCCTGGAGTCGGAGGAACACTGAAGCTTTCTTT	CAWSRRNTEAFF	TRBJ1-1	TRBV30	NA	NA
TGCGCCAGCAGCCCATCAGTGGGACAGGGTTCCGGGGAGCTGTTTTTT	CASSPSVGQGSGELFF	TRBJ2-2	TRBV5-1	NA	TRBD1
TGTGCCAGCAGCTTGGTTGATTCAGGGTGGAATCAGCCCCAGCATTTT	CASSLVDSGWNQPQHF	TRBJ1-5	TRBV5-5	NA	NA
TGTGCCAGTAGTTTGCCCGGGGGGGCCAAAAACATTCAGTACTTC	CASSLPGGAKNIQYF	TRBJ2-4	TRBV19	NA	TRBD2
TGCGCCAGCAGTGACCCAGGGGCTGCTCAGGGCGAAAAACTGTTTTTT	CASSDPGAAQGEKLFF	TRBJ1-4	TRBV10-2	NA	NA
TGTGCCAGCAGCCAAGTTGCGGTGTCACCCCTCCACTTT	CASSQVAVSPLHF	TRBJ1-6	TRBV3-1/TRBV3-2	NA	NA
TGTGCCAGCAGAGGGGACAGGGCCTTGAACACTGAAGCTTTCTTT	CASRGDRALNTEAFF	TRBJ1-1	TRBV6-5	NA	TRBD1
TGTGCCAGCAGCTTGTCTACTTATGAGCAGTTCTTC	CASSLSTYEQFF	TRBJ2-1	TRBV13	NA	NA
TGTGCCAGCAGCTTAGGGCCACTAGCGGGCGCCCGTCATACGCAGTATTTT	CASSLGPLAGARHTQYF	TRBJ2-3	TRBV7-2	NA	TRBD2
TGTGCCAGCAGCTCCGAGGGGGGGAACGGCTACACCTTC	CASSSEGGNGYTF	TRBJ1-2	TRBV7-9	NA	NA
TGTGCCAGTAGTATTCGACAGGCCAACACCGGGGAGCTGTTTTTT	CASSIRQANTGELFF	TRBJ2-2	TRBV19	NA	NA
TGTGCCAGTAGTACCATGGACAGAACCTACGAGCAGTACTTC	CASSTMDRTYEQYF	TRBJ2-7	TRBV19	NA	NA
TGTGCCAGCAGCGCGGGGGGACTACAGGGAGATACGCAGTATTTT	CASSAGGLQGDTQYF	TRBJ2-3	TRBV11-3	once	TRBD2
TGTGCCAGCAGTCAGGGTCCCTCTGGCGTCGGGGAGCTGTTTTTT	CASSQGPSGVGELFF	TRBJ2-2	TRBV6-5	NA	NA
TGTGCCAGCAGCCGCGAACGGGGGACGTACGAGCAGTACTTC	CASSRERGTYEQYF	TRBJ2-7	TRBV11-1	NA	NA
TGTGCCAGCAGCTTGGAGGGGCCCTACAATGAGCAGTTCTTC	CASSLEGPYNEQFF	TRBJ2-1	TRBV11-3	NA	NA
TGTGCCAGCAGCGTATCAGGGGAGAACACTGAAGCTTTCTTT	CASSVSGENTEAFF	TRBJ1-1	TRBV9	NA	NA
TGTGCCAGCAGCCGCTTCGGGACAGCGAATGAAAAACTGTTTTTT	CASSRFGTANEKLFF	TRBJ1-4	TRBV3-1/TRBV3-2	NA	TRBD1